This T cell receptor (beta chain) was retrieved from a study of blood T cell repertoires in COVID-19. This CDR3 is 14 amino acids long. Germline V gives CDR1 MNHEY, CDR2 SVGAGI. Trimming pared 6 bases from V and 5 bases from J, leaving 13 bases between. Repertoires were generated with immunoSEQ multiplex PCR, while TCRdb's copy carries only in-frame clones and drops some. The profile shows roughly 220,000 clones, 90% of them singletons. What was sequenced was PBMCs or T cells enriched from blood (not recorded which). The sequence was collected from a man aged 25 to 45 who had been exposed to COVID-19. The chain joins TRBV6-5 to TRBJ2-2; a possible D gene is TRBD2 (5 bases). The CDR3 bases are TGTGCCAGCAGGGTAGCGACCCTTACCGGGGAGCTGTTTTTT. Its protein product is CASRVATLTGELFF.